Listed here is a single T cell receptor beta chain. Unexposed donor CD4+ T cells date from about 2011-2019, before the COVID-19 pandemic. TCRdb's table, derived via immunoSEQ multiplex PCR, lists solely in-frame clones and lacks some. The sample holds about 68,000 clones, about 92% seen once. This CDR3 is 13 amino acids long. In germline, CDR1 is ENHRY, CDR2 SYGVKD. The trim removed 6 bases at V and 4 bases at J, leaving 5 bases unmatched. This entry belongs to a study of CD4 T cells in relation to SARS-CoV-2 and coronaviruses. Source material: naive CD4+ T cells from PBMCs. This sample's subset: naive CD4+ T cells isolated by negative enrichment. This sequence was found in a human donor in good health. This chain links TRBV10-3 with TRBJ1-2; 7 bases map to TRBD1. DNA of the CDR3: TGTGCCATCAGCGGGGACAGTGGCTATGGCTACACCTTC. It is translated as CAISGDSGYGYTF.